One sample yielded the 17 T cell receptor beta chains listed below, sequenced in a study of blood T cell repertoires in COVID-19. Generated by immunoSEQ multiplex PCR, the TCRdb table keeps only in-frame clones and is missing some. The sample lists 250,000 to 300,000 clones, more than 70% seen once, with less than 4% in the top ten. The sequenced material came from peripheral blood. These receptors were collected from a woman aged 18 to 35 with acute or convalescent COVID-19.

The chain has TRBV7-9 and TRBJ1-4; D is undetermined. The germline V and J ends were trimmed by 7 bases and 4 bases, with 13 bases remaining between them. The CDR3 totals 14 residues. Germline V gives CDR1 SEHNR, CDR2 FQNEAQ (reference sequence). CDR3: CASTDWTFNEKLFF. The DNA of the CDR3 is TGTGCCAGCACCGACTGGACTTTTAATGAAAAACTGTTTTTT.

The rearrangement uses TRBV4-3 and TRBJ2-1; TRBD2 agrees at 10 bases. The V segment lost 0 bases and the J segment 3 bases; nucleotides outside the gene matches: 2. This CDR3 has 16 residues. Germline lookup yields CDR1 LGHNA and CDR2 YSLEER. This CDR3 is CASSQELAGDYNEQFF. As DNA, the CDR3 is TGCGCCAGCAGCCAAGAGCTAGCGGGGGACTACAATGAGCAGTTCTTC.

The J gene is TRBJ2-3, the V gene TRBV12-3 or TRBV12-4; D gene ambiguous. The CDR3 extends over 13 amino acids. Between the trimmed V and J ends, which lost 3 bases and 2 bases, there was a span of 6 bases. This chain's CDR3 is CASSFGLTDTQYF. The CDR3, as DNA: TGTGCCAGCAGTTTTGGCCTCACAGATACGCAGTATTTT.

The gene calls are TRBV3-1 (or the pseudogene TRBV3-2) and TRBJ2-7; D gene uncertain. The germline V and J ends were trimmed by 0 bases and 3 bases, with 12 bases remaining between them. This CDR3 is 15 amino acids long. From germline, CDR1 is LGHDT and CDR2 YNNKEL (reference sequence). The CDR3 coding sequence is TGTGCCAGCAGCCAAGATTGCGGTAGGTTCTACGAGCAGTACTTC. Its protein product is CASSQDCGRFYEQYF.

The rearrangement joins TRBV6-5 to TRBJ2-3; D not certain. The V and J ends lost 2 bases and 1 base respectively, with 10 bases between them. CDR1 MNHEY and CDR2 SVGAGI come from the germline V gene. This CDR3 contains 15 residues. The CDR3, as DNA: TGTGCCAGCAGTTACGGCGGTGGCGGCACAGATACGCAGTATTTT. As protein: CASSYGGGGTDTQYF.

This chain connects TRBV5-1 to TRBJ2-3; 13 nucleotides align to TRBD2. The V gene end was trimmed by 3 bases and the J gene end by 2 bases; junction bases not matched to a gene: 3. The CDR3 is made up of 16 amino acids. Germline loops: CDR1 SGHRS, CDR2 YFSETQ. This chain's CDR3 is CASSSGTSGNTDTQYF. The DNA of the CDR3 is TGCGCCAGCAGCTCCGGGACTAGCGGGAACACAGATACGCAGTATTTT. Full variable domain (rest looked up from reference TRBV5-1 and TRBJ2-3): KAGVTQTPRYLIKTRGQQVTLSCSPISGHRSVSWYQQTPGQGLQFLFEYFSETQRNKGNFPGRFSGRQFSNSRSEMNVSTLELGDSALYLCASSSGTSGNTDTQYFGPGTRLTVL.

The J gene is TRBJ2-7, the V gene TRBV14; D unclear. The CDR3 covers 16 residues. The V gene's germline CDR1 is SGHDN and CDR2 FVKESK. V was pared by 4 bases and J by 2 bases, with 18 bases between. For the CDR3, the DNA is TGTGCCAGCAGCCCCCGCTTAGCTGAAGATCCCTACGAGCAGTACTTC. Its protein is CASSPRLAEDPYEQYF.

This chain uses TRBV9 with TRBJ2-1; TRBD1 matches at 10 bases. This CDR3 comprises 16 residues. J was trimmed by 8 bases and V by 1 base; bases with no gene match: 9. CDR1 is SGDLS, CDR2 YYNGEE, per germline. The CDR3 DNA sequence: TGTGCCAGCAGCGTATTCGACAGGGGGCATAAAGATGAGCAGTTCTTC. It translates to CASSVFDRGHKDEQFF.

This rearrangement joins TRBV19 to TRBJ2-7; D remains unclear. This CDR3 comprises 15 residues. Germline CDR1 and CDR2: LNHDA and SQIVND (reference sequence). V shed 3 bases and J shed 0 bases, with 12 bases lying between them. The CDR3 bases are TGTGCCAGTAGTATTGGGCTTCAAATCTCCTACGAGCAGTACTTC. Protein sequence: CASSIGLQISYEQYF.

The chain has TRBV6-5 and TRBJ1-4, with 7 bases that match TRBD1. The J segment lost 14 bases and the V segment lost 0 bases, leaving 12 bases of the junction unmatched. This CDR3 is 15 amino acids long. In germline, CDR1 is MNHEY, CDR2 SVGAGI. The CDR3 loop reads CASSYSATGNTRLFF. The CDR3 nucleotides are TGTGCCAGCAGTTACTCCGCGACAGGGAATACTAGGCTGTTTTTT.

CDR3 in amino acids: CATSRDVLAGGYNEQFF. CDR3 nucleotides: TGTGCCACCAGCAGAGATGTGCTAGCGGGAGGGTACAATGAGCAGTTCTTC. The chain joins TRBV15 to TRBJ2-1; 12 positions agree with TRBD2. Germline values: CDR1 LNHNV, CDR2 YYDKDF (reference sequence). The CDR3 consists of 17 residues. The V segment lost 0 bases and the J segment 4 bases; nucleotides outside the gene matches: 4.

The sample holds one count of this clone. This rearrangement joins TRBV30 to TRBJ2-1; TRBD2 matches at 8 bases. V shed 2 bases, J shed 6 bases, and the junction held 9 bases outside the gene matches. The length of the CDR3 is 15 residues. Germline lookup yields CDR1 GTSNPN and CDR2 SVGIG (reference sequence). CDR3: CAWSKAGAPSNEQFF. CDR3 bases: TGTGCCTGGAGTAAAGCGGGAGCCCCCTCCAATGAGCAGTTCTTC. The entire variable domain, with the rest obtained from reference TRBV30 and TRBJ2-1, is as follows: SQTIHQWPATLVQPVGSPLSLECTVEGTSNPNLYWYRQAAGRGLQLLFYSVGIGQISSEVPQNLSASRPQDRQFILSSKKLLLSDSGFYLCAWSKAGAPSNEQFFGPGTRLTVL.

The gene calls are TRBV9 and TRBJ1-6, with D unclear. With 0 bases removed from V and 2 bases from J, the gap between germline ends came to 9 bases. Germline-derived CDR1 and CDR2 are SGDLS and YYNGEE. The CDR3 spans 16 residues. Here the CDR3 DNA reads TGTGCCAGCAGCGTAGAGTCAGGAACCTATAATTCACCCCTCCACTTT. This sequence encodes CASSVESGTYNSPLHF. The complete variable domain, with remaining parts taken from reference TRBV9 and TRBJ1-6, reads DSGVTQTPKHLITATGQRVTLRCSPRSGDLSVYWYQQSLDQGLQFLIQYYNGEERAKGNILERFSAQQFPDLHSELNLSSLELGDSALYFCASSVESGTYNSPLHFGNGTRLTVT.

The chain employs TRBV4-2 and TRBJ1-5; D is undetermined. V lost 2 bases and J lost 5, with 4 bases in between. The germline CDR1 and CDR2 sequences are LGHNA and YNFKEQ. The CDR3 has 12 residues. The DNA of the CDR3 is TGTGCCAGCAGCCAATCCGATCAGCCCCAGCATTTT. This encodes CASSQSDQPQHF.

The chain carries TRBV11-2 and TRBJ2-1; 9 bases fit TRBD2. Losses at the gene ends were 0 bases for V and 6 bases for J; bases not matched to a gene: 6. Germline V gene sequence: CDR1 SGHAT, CDR2 FQNNGV. The CDR3 is 16 residues long. The CDR3 spells CASSLDLGLAVNEQFF. CDR3 DNA sequence: TGTGCCAGCAGCTTAGATTTGGGACTAGCAGTCAATGAGCAGTTCTTC.

The V and J genes are TRBV6-4 and TRBJ2-1; 8 bases line up with TRBD2. Germline lookup yields CDR1 MRHNA and CDR2 SNTAGT. J gave up 4 bases and V 3 bases, and 8 bases lay outside the gene matches. CDR3 length: 16 residues. The CDR3 bases are TGTGCCAGCAGTGAACTAGCGGCCCCCCCTTACAATGAGCAGTTCTTC. Translating it yields CASSELAAPPYNEQFF.

The V gene is TRBV10-3, the J gene TRBJ2-7; TRBD1 agrees at 8 bases. The CDR3 consists of 14 residues. Trimming took 5 bases from V and 2 from J; bases not matched to a gene: 5. Germline V gene data show CDR1 as ENHRY and CDR2 as SYGVKD. CDR3 in amino acids: CAISRGQETYEQYF. The CDR3 bases are TGTGCCATCAGTCGGGGACAGGAGACCTACGAGCAGTACTTC.